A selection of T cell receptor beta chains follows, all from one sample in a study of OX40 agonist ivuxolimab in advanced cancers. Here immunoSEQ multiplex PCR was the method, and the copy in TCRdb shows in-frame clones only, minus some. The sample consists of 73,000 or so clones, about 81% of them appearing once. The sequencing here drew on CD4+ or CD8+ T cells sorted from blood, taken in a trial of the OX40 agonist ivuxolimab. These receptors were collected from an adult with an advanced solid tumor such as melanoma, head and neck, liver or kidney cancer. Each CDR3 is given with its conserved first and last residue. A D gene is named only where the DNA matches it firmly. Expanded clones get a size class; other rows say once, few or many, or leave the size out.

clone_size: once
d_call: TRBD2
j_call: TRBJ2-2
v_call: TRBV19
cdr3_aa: CASNEVSGGSGELFF
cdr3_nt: TGTGCCAGTAACGAGGTTAGCGGGGGTTCCGGGGAGCTGTTTTTT

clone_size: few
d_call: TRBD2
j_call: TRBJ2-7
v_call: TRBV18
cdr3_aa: CASSPTGEGLFPDSYEQYF
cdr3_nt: TGTGCCAGCTCACCAACCGGGGAGGGCCTGTTCCCCGACTCCTACGAGCAGTACTTC

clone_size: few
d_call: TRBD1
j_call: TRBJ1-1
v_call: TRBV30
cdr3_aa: CAWSSGGTEAFF
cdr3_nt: TGTGCCTGGTCCTCAGGGGGCACTGAAGCTTTCTTT

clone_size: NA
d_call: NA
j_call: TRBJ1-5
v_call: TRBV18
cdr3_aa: CASSPGQLPNQPQHF
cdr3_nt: TGTGCCAGCTCACCAGGACAGTTACCCAATCAGCCCCAGCATTTT

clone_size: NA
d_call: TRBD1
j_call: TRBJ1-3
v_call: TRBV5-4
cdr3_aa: CASRRTGGGGNTIYF
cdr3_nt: TGTGCCAGCAGACGTACAGGGGGAGGTGGAAACACCATATATTTT

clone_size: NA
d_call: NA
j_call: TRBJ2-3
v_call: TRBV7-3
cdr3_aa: CASSLLETDTQYF
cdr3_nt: TGTGCCAGCAGCTTACTCGAAACAGATACGCAGTATTTT

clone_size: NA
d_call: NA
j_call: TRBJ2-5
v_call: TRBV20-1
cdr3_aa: CSASFGETQYF
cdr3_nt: TGCAGTGCTAGTTTCGGCGAGACCCAGTACTTC

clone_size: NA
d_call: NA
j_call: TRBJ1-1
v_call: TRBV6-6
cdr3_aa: CASSQPPPLNTEAFF
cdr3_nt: TGTGCCAGCAGCCAACCCCCTCCCTTGAACACTGAAGCTTTCTTT

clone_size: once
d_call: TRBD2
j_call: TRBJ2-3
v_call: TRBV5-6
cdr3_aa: CASSLVASGSRVDTQYF
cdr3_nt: TGTGCCAGCAGCTTGGTCGCTAGCGGGAGTAGGGTAGATACGCAGTATTTT

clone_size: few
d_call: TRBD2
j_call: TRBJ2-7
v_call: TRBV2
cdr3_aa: CASRASSGGLIEQYF
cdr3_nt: TGTGCCAGCAGGGCCTCTAGCGGGGGATTAATAGAGCAGTACTTC

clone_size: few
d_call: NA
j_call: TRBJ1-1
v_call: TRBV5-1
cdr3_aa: CASRTENTEAFF
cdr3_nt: TGCGCCAGCAGGACAGAGAACACTGAAGCTTTCTTT